This T cell receptor (beta chain) was sequenced for a study of T-cell memory formation after mild COVID-19. Each CDR3 protein gets one entry after TCRdb re-called the 5' RACE reads with MiXCR. Of fewer than 250,000 distinct CDR3 sequences in the sample, roughly a tenth were seen once. In its sample, this clonotype was seen a few times. CDR1 is SGHTA and CDR2 is FQGTGA in the germline V gene. The CDR3 has 14 amino acids. The junction had 4 bases not matched to a gene; V was cut back by 3 bases and J by 4 bases. This TCR came from a man between 18 and 29 years old who had mild COVID-19 (a few samples of this study predate the infection). Cell type and time point are not known. This chain uses TRBV7-3 with TRBJ2-3; 7 nucleotides align to TRBD1. Sequencing was done on a sample of PBMCs or a T cell subset sorted from them (not recorded which). Here the CDR3 DNA reads TGTGCCAGCAGCTTGCGACAGGGATCAGATACGCAGTATTTT. Translating gives CASSLRQGSDTQYF.